This TCR beta chain was observed in a study of shared T cell receptors in the human thymus (dated by TCRdb to the early 2020s). Context from the whole study: The study examined how self-reactive, shared T-cell receptor alpha chains are generated in the human thymus.

As concerns this clone: The target of this receptor is not known. Nothing much larger sits one base from this clone, and base qualities are not available.

Reading the germline V gene gives CDR1 SGDLS and CDR2 YYNGEE. Trimming takes 0 bases off V and 2 bases off J; junction bases not matched to a gene: 13. The CDR3 sequence holds 19 residues, the cysteine and phenylalanine included. Kept here is only the CDR3 DNA, which spans 57 bases and is read in frame from base 1. Library prep was done by the immunoSEQ multiplex PCR assay. The table was pulled from immuneACCESS by TCRdb, which kept in-frame rearrangements only. Such tables lose some clones; where checked, under half of the loss comes from unresolved V genes, and the rest has no known cause. This sample holds over 650,000 clones; around 87% were observed only once. The ten largest clones add up to about 0.0094% of the sample. These same data were also listed under a study on human thymus T cells. The other study reports the following: In Finland, the donors were immunologically healthy infants who were having open corrective cardiac surgery for congenital heart defects. Thymus tissue was obtained as surgical resects removed during corrective cardiac surgery. Usage of V and J gene segments appeared to be biased in both the thymic and the peripheral blood repertoires. According to the related research, thymic TCR repertoires were highly overlapping among unrelated individuals. TCR alpha and beta repertoires from about 8 infant thymus samples and a few related peripheral blood samples were characterized in the study. Donor ages ranging from 7 to 244 days were recorded, and six or seven male and two female infants were included in the cohort. Thymocytes were freed from the tissue by mechanical means and kept at -70 degrees C as pellets of roughly 9-30 million cells. Genomic DNA was extracted from frozen cell pellets with a QIAsymphony instrument. TCRB and TCRAD loci were amplified from a standardized quantity of quality-controlled genomic DNA using the immunoSEQ multiplex PCR assay. The amplicons spanned the V(D)J region and were long enough to cover the CDR3 and allow V and J genes to be identified. The commercial immunoSEQ service was used to sequence amplicons on an Illumina platform. Corrections for primer bias and sequencing errors followed previously described methods, while TCRAD and TCRB definitions were based on the IMGT database. The repertoires were analysed using immunoSEQ Analyzer 3.0 and VDJTools for basic statistics, V/J segment usage, diversity estimates, rarefaction and pairwise overlap. Diversity was estimated with Chao1, ChaoE, Efron-Thisted, Shannon and inverse Simpson indices, and also on datasets down-sampled to the smallest sample. For repertoire overlap, CDR3 nucleotide sequence, V gene and J gene had to match strictly, and clustering was done by Jaccard-based multidimensional scaling. On average, roughly 740,000 unique TCRB clonotypes were obtained from thymus samples, compared with some 84,000 from blood samples.

The clonotype was recovered from a boy younger than two with a congenital heart defect. Donor details come from another sample of the same person, matched by shared clones. The sequence joins TRBV9 to TRBJ2-3; 9 middle bases align to TRBD2. The specimen sequenced was thymocytes. CDR3 protein: CASSVAMLSAGGPTDTQYF. The DNA reads as follows: TGTGCCAGCAGCGTAGCTATGCTTTCTGCGGGGGGGCCCACAGATACGCAGTATTTT.